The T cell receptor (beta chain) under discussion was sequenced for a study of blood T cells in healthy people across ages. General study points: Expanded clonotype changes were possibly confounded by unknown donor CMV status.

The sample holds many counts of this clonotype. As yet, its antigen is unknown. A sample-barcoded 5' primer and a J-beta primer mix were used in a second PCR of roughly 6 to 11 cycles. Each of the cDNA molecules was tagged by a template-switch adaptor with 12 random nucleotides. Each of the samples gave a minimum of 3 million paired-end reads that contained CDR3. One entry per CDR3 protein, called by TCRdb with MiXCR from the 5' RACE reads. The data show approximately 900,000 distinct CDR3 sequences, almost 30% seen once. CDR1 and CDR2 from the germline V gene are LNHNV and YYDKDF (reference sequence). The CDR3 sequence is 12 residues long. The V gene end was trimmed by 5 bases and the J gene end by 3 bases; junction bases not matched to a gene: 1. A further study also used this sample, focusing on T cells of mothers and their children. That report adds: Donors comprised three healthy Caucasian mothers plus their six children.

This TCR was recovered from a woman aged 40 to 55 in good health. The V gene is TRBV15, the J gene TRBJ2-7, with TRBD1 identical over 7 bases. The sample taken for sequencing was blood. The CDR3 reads CATSPGGYEQYF. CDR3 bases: TGTGCCACCAGCCCAGGGGGCTACGAGCAGTACTTC.